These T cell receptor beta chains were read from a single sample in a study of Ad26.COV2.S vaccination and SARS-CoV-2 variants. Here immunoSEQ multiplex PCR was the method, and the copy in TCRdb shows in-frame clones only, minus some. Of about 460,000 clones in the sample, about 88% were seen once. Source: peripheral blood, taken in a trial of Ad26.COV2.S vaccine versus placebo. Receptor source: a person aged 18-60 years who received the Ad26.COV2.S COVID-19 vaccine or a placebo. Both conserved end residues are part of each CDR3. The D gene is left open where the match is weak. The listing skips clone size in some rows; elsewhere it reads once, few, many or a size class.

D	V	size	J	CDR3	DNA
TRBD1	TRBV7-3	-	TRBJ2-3	CASSLDREADTQYF	TGTGCCAGCAGCCTGGACAGGGAGGCAGATACGCAGTATTTT
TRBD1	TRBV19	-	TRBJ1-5	CASRWDRNSNQPQHF	TGTGCCAGTAGGTGGGACAGGAATAGCAATCAGCCCCAGCATTTT
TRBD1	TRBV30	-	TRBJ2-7	CAWNAQGAVYEQYF	TGTGCCTGGAACGCACAGGGGGCGGTCTACGAGCAGTACTTC
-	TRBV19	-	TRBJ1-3	CASSIERPGNTIYF	TGTGCCAGTAGTATAGAAAGACCTGGAAACACCATATATTTT
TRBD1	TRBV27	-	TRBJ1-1	CASSPQPKTGPLHTEAFF	TGTGCCAGCAGCCCACAACCGAAGACAGGGCCCCTGCACACTGAAGCTTTCTTT
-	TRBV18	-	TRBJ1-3	CASSPEGIAGNTIYF	TGTGCCAGCTCACCAGAGGGCATAGCTGGAAACACCATATATTTT
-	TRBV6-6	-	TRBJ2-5	CASSYGAGSETQYF	TGTGCCAGCAGTTACGGGGCGGGGTCGGAGACCCAGTACTTC
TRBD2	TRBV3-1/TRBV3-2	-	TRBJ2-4	CASSHGTSGRVSNIQYF	TGTGCCAGCAGCCACGGGACTAGCGGGAGGGTGTCAAACATTCAGTACTTC
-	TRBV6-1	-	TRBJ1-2	CASSELLNYGYTF	TGTGCCAGCAGTGAATTACTTAACTATGGCTACACCTTC
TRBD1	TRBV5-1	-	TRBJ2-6	CASSRQGPGGANVLTF	TGCGCCAGCAGCAGACAGGGTCCGGGAGGGGCCAACGTCCTGACTTTC
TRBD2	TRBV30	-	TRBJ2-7	CAWNRGTSGYEQYF	TGTGCCTGGAACCGGGGGACTAGCGGCTACGAGCAGTACTTC
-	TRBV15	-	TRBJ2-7	CATSRLAGQSYEQYF	TGTGCCACCAGCAGGTTAGCAGGGCAGTCGTACGAGCAGTACTTC
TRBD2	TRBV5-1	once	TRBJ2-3	CASSEGTSGTDTQYF	TGCGCCAGCAGCGAAGGGACTAGCGGCACAGATACGCAGTATTTT
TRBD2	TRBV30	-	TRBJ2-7	CAWRRLAGTYEQYF	TGTGCCTGGAGGAGACTAGCGGGGACCTACGAGCAGTACTTC
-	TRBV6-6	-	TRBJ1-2	CATGRPEYDGYTF	TGTGCCACGGGACGGCCCGAGTATGATGGCTACACCTTC
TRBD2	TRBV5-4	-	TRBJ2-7	CASSPTGGAGGSYEQYF	TGTGCCAGCAGCCCAACTGGGGGAGCGGGAGGTTCCTACGAGCAGTACTTC
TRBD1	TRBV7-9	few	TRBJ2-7	CASCSAHLTGTGGIEQYF	TGTGCCAGTTGTTCAGCCCACCTTACCGGGACAGGGGGAATCGAGCAGTACTTC
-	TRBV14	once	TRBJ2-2	CASSQTGGITGELFF	TGTGCCAGCAGTCAGACCGGTGGTATCACCGGGGAGCTGTTTTTT
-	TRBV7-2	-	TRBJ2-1	CASSLLGGGSYNEQFF	TGTGCCAGCAGTCTACTAGGGGGAGGCTCCTACAATGAGCAGTTCTTC
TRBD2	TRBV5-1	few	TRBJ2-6	CASSFLSSASGRASGANVLTF	TGCGCCAGCAGCTTTTTGAGTTCCGCTAGCGGGAGGGCCTCTGGGGCCAACGTCCTGACTTTC
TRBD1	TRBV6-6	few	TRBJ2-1	CASNFRTGGGNEQFF	TGTGCCAGCAACTTTCGGACAGGGGGGGGCAATGAGCAGTTCTTC
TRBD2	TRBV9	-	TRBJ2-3	CASSVGTSGSLGDTQYF	TGTGCCAGCAGCGTAGGGACTAGCGGGAGCTTAGGAGATACGCAGTATTTT
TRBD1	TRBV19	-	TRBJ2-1	CASKRTGRVRNEQFF	TGTGCCAGCAAAAGGACAGGGAGAGTAAGGAATGAGCAGTTCTTC
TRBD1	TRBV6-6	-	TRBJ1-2	CASSYFPGGDYGYTF	TGTGCCAGCAGTTACTTTCCAGGGGGAGACTATGGCTACACCTTC
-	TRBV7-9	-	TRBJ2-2	CASSKANLNTGELFF	TGTGCCAGCAGCAAAGCTAATCTAAACACCGGGGAGCTGTTTTTT
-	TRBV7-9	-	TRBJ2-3	CASVGVGGPRDTQYF	TGTGCCAGCGTAGGAGTGGGAGGACCAAGGGATACGCAGTATTTT
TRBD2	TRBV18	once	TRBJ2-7	CASSPSGGRALYEQYF	TGTGCCAGCTCACCATCGGGCGGGAGGGCCCTCTACGAGCAGTACTTC
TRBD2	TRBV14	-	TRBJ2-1	CASSQDLGTSGRRKFF	TGTGCCAGCAGCCAAGACCTAGGGACTAGCGGGAGACGGAAGTTCTTC
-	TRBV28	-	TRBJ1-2	CASKSGLNYGYTF	TGTGCCAGCAAGTCGGGGCTGAACTATGGCTACACCTTC
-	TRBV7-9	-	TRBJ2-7	CASSHTGREQYF	TGTGCCAGCAGCCATACAGGGAGGGAGCAGTACTTC
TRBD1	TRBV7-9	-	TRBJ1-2	CASSLGGQNYGYTF	TGTGCCAGCAGCCTTGGGGGACAGAACTATGGCTACACCTTC
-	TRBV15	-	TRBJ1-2	CATSRDQGTAGGYTF	TGTGCCACCAGCAGAGATCAGGGTACGGCCGGGGGCTACACCTTC
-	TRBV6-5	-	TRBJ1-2	CASSYSSPAYGYTF	TGTGCCAGCAGTTACTCGTCCCCAGCTTATGGCTACACCTTC
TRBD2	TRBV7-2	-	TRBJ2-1	CASSRGGSSYNEQFF	TGTGCCAGCAGCCGCGGGGGGAGCTCCTACAATGAGCAGTTCTTC
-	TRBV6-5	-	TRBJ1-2	CASRRTDLNGYTF	TGTGCCAGCAGACGGACAGATCTTAATGGCTACACCTTC
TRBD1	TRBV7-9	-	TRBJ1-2	CASSLDQGVNYGYTF	TGTGCCAGCAGCTTAGATCAGGGGGTAAACTATGGCTACACCTTC
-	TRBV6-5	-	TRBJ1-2	CASSYEASGYGYTF	TGTGCCAGCAGTTACGAGGCGAGTGGCTATGGCTACACCTTC
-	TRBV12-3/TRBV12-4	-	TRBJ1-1	CASSLGGGTEAFF	TGTGCCAGCAGTTTAGGCGGGGGCACTGAAGCTTTCTTT
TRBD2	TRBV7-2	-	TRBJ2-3	CASSLAGGSDTQYF	TGTGCCAGCAGCTTAGCGGGGGGGTCAGATACGCAGTATTTT
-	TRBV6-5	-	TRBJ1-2	CASSYSGLYGYTF	TGTGCCAGCAGTTATTCGGGGCTCTATGGCTACACCTTC
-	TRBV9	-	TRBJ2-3	CASSVVSLAATDTQYF	TGTGCCAGCAGCGTCGTATCCCTAGCAGCCACAGATACGCAGTATTTT
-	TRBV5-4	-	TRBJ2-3	CASSTYRMGTDTQYF	TGTGCCAGCAGCACCTATAGGATGGGCACAGATACGCAGTATTTT
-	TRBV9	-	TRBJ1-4	CASSVGAVINEKLFF	TGTGCCAGCAGCGTAGGAGCAGTGATTAATGAAAAACTGTTTTTT
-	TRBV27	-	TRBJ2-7	CASTLTGQGINEQYF	TGTGCCAGCACATTAACTGGGCAGGGGATCAACGAGCAGTACTTC
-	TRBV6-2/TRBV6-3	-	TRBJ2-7	CASSYDLGASSYEQYF	TGTGCCAGCAGTTATGATCTGGGGGCAAGCTCCTACGAGCAGTACTTC
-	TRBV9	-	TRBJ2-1	CASSVGGNSGNEQFF	TGTGCCAGCAGCGTAGGGGGGAATTCTGGCAATGAGCAGTTCTTC
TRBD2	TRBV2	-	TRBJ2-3	CASRERGSTDTQYF	TGTGCCAGCAGGGAGCGGGGGAGCACAGATACGCAGTATTTT
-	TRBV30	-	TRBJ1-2	CAWHRRGRGYTF	TGTGCCTGGCACCGGCGCGGTCGTGGCTACACCTTC
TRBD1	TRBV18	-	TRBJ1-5	CASSQQGGSSNQPQHF	TGTGCCAGCTCGCAACAGGGGGGCAGTAGCAATCAGCCCCAGCATTTT
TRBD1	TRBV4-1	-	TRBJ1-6	CASSQDRGGGSPLHF	TGCGCCAGCAGCCAGGACAGGGGGGGAGGCTCACCCCTCCACTTT
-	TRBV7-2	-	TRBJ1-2	CASSLGSGVGGYTF	TGTGCCAGCAGCTTAGGTTCAGGGGTTGGTGGCTACACCTTC
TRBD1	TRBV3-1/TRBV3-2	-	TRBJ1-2	CASSQRDRGINYGYTF	TGTGCCAGCAGCCAACGGGACAGGGGTATTAACTATGGCTACACCTTC